This TCR beta chain was identified in a study of shared clonotypes between healthy human individuals (dated by TCRdb to 2018 to 2020). At the level of the whole study: A couple of women and a few men aged 18 to 49 years were included in the cohort. Per donor, three plates each were used for CD4 naive and CD4 memory, two for CD8 naive, and one for CD8 memory. Blood TCR repertoires of a handful of healthy adults were deeply sequenced to estimate repertoire size and the extent of clonotype sharing between individuals. To increase sequencing depth and limit assay-specific biases, TCR repertoire library preparation and sequencing were carried out by different laboratories using diverse techniques. Per donor, leukapheresis produced somewhere between about 0.94 and 10 billion PBMCs. What the work shows at the level of the full study, not this receptor alone: Based on pairwise subsampling, the degree of clonotype sharing among donors was expected to be affected by sequencing depth. Only blood was sampled, and tissue TCR repertoires likely differ from those in blood. Rarefaction of sorted-subset datasets indicated incomplete sequencing despite the large sequencing depth. Naive subsets generally had larger estimated clonotype richness than memory subsets. Around 5.4% of naive CD4, 3.5% of naive CD8, 2.3% of memory CD4, and about 0.4% of memory CD8 clonotypes were shared across several donors. Clonotypes shared by all four sorted-subset donors showed higher generation probabilities than non-shared clonotypes. The small number of donors limited the genetic and exposure-history diversity represented.

Using the deep immunoSEQ assay, TCR CDR3 regions were amplified from genomic DNA by multiplex PCR. Genomic DNA extracted from each cell subset was distributed evenly over all wells of several immunoSEQ 96-well plates, and each plate served as one replicate. Each replicate PCR for sorted subsets received around 200 ng genomic DNA, equal to roughly 30,000 T cell genomes. Purified libraries were quantified with a Qubit 3.0 fluorometer, sized on a Bioanalyzer 2100, and re-quantified with the KAPA Library Quantification kit. Each immunoSEQ 96-well plate was sequenced on its own single-read 150-cycle Illumina NextSeq 550 flow cell. As for how the authors treated the data: The immunoSEQ output contained only junctional sequences without quality scores, so filtering could not match that applied to full-length reads. To assign V/J genes and CDR3, sequences were annotated using PyIR, a Python wrapper for IgBLAST v1.9, with IMGT germline references. Reads were filtered out if the reads had weak V/J assignments (E-value above 1e-6), no CDR3, stop codons, out-of-frame junctions, or ambiguous translated residues. A V3J clonotype was defined by an identical inferred V gene, J gene, and CDR3 amino acid sequence. Percentage overlap between repertoires was calculated by dividing the number of shared unique clonotypes by the size of the smaller repertoire. Repertoire richness was assessed with RTK rarefaction, the Chao1 estimator, and Recon v2.1 estimates of unobserved clonotypes. Generation probabilities were computed with OLGA for all TCRbeta clonotypes obtained by the gDNA method from several donors. This immuneACCESS table, as held by TCRdb, lists in-frame sequences with V and J called but not all clones. Of the missing ones, under half trace to an unresolved V gene in checked studies; the others have no known cause. The V and J calls and the clone size are those of that table, but D and trimming were determined from the DNA. A total of roughly 2 million clones appear in this sample, about 95% of them only once. About 1.1% of the sample is in the top ten clones.

The germline V gene sets CDR1 to SGHAT and CDR2 to FQNNGV. The CDR3 has 12 amino acids, counting the end cysteine and phenylalanine. Only the CDR3 DNA is retained, 36 bases long and in frame from the first base. Relative to germline, V is 6 bases shorter and J is 0 bases shorter, with 2 bases between their ends. CD8 naive samples were CD45RO-negative cells positively selected for CCR7, giving a CD45RA+CCR7+ population that excluded TemRA cells. The donors were healthy, HIV-negative adults who had no recently reported acute infections or vaccinations. Every donor was a Caucasian adult residing in Nashville, Tennessee, USA. After blood collection by leukapheresis, PBMCs were isolated using Ficoll-Histopaque density gradient centrifugation and then cryopreserved in the vapor phase of liquid nitrogen. Purity and quantity of every magnetically sorted T cell population were checked by analytical flow cytometry. Each sorted fraction had its genomic DNA isolated and then quantified by UV absorbance on a Nanodrop 2000c.

Points on this clone: The antigen this receptor binds is unknown. Per-nucleotide qualities are absent, and no much larger clonotype sits a single base away. Other DNA variants within this sample encode the same CDR3.

The receptor comes from a man aged 18 to 30 in good health. In this chain, TRBV11-2 is recombined with TRBJ2-2; no D gene can be assigned with confidence. Sequenced material: naive CD8+ T cells sorted from blood. Explained via the paper, the cell subset or site label denotes: CD45RA+CCR7+. The CDR3 reads as follows: CASSPNTGELFF. The nucleotide sequence reads TGTGCCAGCAGTCCGAACACCGGGGAGCTGTTTTTT.